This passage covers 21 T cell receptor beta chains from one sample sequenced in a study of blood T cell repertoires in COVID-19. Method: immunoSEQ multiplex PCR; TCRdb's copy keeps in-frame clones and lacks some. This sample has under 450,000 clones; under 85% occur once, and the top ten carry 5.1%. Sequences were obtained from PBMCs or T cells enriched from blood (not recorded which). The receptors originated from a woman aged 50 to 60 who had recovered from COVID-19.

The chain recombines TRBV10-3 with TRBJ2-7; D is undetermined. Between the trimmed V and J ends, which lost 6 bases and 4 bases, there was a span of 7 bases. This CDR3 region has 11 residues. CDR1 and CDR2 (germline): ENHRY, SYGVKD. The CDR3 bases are TGTGCCATCAGCGACACATACGAGCAGTACTTC. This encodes CAISDTYEQYF.

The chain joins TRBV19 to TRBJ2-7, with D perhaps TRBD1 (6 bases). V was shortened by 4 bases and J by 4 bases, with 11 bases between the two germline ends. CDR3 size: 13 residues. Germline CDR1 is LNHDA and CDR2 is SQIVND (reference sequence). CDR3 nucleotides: TGTGCCAGTAGTACCCGGACAGCATACGAGCAGTACTTC. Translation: CASSTRTAYEQYF.

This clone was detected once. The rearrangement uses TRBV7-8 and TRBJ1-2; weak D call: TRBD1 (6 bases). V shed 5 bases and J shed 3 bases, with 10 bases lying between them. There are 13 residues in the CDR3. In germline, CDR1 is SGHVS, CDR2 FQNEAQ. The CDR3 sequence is CASSRAGDYGYTF. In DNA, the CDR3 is TGTGCCAGCAGCCGGGCAGGGGACTATGGCTACACCTTC.

This chain's CDR3 is CASSLFSTSGTPDLRQATQYF. In nucleotides, the CDR3 is TGTGCCAGCAGCTTATTTTCGACTAGCGGGACCCCCGATTTAAGGCAGGCGACCCAGTACTTC. The J gene is TRBJ2-5, the V gene TRBV7-6; the match to TRBD2 covers 11 bases. V dropped 2 bases and J dropped 7; count of bases not matched to a gene: 24. CDR1 is SGHVS, CDR2 FNYEAQ, per germline. This CDR3 contains 21 residues.

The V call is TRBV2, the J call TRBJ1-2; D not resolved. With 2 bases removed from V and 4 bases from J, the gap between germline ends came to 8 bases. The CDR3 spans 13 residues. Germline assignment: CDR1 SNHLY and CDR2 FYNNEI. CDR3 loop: CASSELKSYGYTF. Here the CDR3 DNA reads TGTGCCAGCAGTGAACTTAAATCCTATGGCTACACCTTC.

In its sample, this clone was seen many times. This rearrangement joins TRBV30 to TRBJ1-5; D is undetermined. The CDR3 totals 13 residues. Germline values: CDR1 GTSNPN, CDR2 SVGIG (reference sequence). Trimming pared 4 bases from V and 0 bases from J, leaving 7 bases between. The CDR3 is CAWNGDSNQPQHF. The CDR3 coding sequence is TGTGCCTGGAATGGAGATAGCAATCAGCCCCAGCATTTT.

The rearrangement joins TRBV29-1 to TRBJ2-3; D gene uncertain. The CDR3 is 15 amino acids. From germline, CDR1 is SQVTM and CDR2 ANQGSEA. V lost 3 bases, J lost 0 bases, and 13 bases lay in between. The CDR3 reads CSVDTRQMSTDTQYF. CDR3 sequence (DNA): TGCAGCGTTGATACTCGCCAAATGAGCACAGATACGCAGTATTTT.

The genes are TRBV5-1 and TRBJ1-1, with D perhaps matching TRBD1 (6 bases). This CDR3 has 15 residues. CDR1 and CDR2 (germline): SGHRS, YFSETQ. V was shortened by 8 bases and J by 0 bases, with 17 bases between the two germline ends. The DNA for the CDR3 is TGCGCCAGTACTCCGGGACACAGTTTGAACACTGAAGCTTTCTTT. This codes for CASTPGHSLNTEAFF.

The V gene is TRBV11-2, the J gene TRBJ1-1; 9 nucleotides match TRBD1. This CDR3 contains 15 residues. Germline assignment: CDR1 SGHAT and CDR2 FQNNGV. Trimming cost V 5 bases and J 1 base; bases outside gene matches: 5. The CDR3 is CASSKLDRGNTEAFF. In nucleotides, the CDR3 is TGTGCCAGCAGCAAATTGGACAGGGGGAACACTGAAGCTTTCTTT.

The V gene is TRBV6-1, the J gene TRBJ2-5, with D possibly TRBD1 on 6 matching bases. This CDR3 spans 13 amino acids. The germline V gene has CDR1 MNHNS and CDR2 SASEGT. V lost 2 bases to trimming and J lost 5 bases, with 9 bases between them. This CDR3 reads CASSESGVETQYF. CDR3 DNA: TGTGCCAGCAGTGAATCAGGGGTGGAGACCCAGTACTTC.

CDR3: CASRPGQYGYTF. The CDR3 nucleotides are TGTGCCAGTAGGCCGGGACAGTATGGCTACACCTTC. The genes are TRBV19 and TRBJ1-2, with 7 bases fitting TRBD1. The CDR3 length is 12 residues. Germline lookup yields CDR1 LNHDA and CDR2 SQIVND (reference sequence). J was trimmed by 5 bases and V by 6 bases; bases with no gene match: 3.

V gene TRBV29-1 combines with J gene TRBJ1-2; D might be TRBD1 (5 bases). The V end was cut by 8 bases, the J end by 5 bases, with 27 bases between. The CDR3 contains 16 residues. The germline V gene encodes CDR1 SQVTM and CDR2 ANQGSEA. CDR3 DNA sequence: TGCAGCACGTACGGCGGGGCGAGTTCCCCCGCGTATGGCTACACCTTC. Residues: CSTYGGASSPAYGYTF.

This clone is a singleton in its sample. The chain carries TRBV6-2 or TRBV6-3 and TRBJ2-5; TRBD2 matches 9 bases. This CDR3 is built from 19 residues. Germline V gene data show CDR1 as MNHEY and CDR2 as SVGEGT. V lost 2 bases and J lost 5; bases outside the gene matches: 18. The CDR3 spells CASSYRASGGHRLVETQYF. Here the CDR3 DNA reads TGTGCCAGCAGTTACCGGGCGAGCGGGGGGCACAGATTGGTGGAGACCCAGTACTTC.

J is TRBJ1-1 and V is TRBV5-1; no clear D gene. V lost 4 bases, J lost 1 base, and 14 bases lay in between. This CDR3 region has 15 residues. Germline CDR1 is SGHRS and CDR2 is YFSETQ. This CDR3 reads CASSTNRIPNTEAFF. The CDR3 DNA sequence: TGCGCCAGCAGCACCAACAGAATTCCGAACACTGAAGCTTTCTTT.

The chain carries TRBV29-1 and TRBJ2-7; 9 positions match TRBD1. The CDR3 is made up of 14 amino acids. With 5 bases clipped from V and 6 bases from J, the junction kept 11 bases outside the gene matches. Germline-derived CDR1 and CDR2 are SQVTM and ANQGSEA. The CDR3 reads CSVLDGQGPREQYF. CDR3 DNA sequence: TGCAGCGTTTTGGATGGACAGGGGCCTCGCGAGCAGTACTTC.

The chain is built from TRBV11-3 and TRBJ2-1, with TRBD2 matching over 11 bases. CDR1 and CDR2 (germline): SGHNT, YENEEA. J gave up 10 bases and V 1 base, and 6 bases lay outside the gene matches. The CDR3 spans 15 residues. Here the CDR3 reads CASSLGTSGRSEQFF. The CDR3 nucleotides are TGTGCCAGCAGCTTAGGTACTAGCGGGAGATCGGAGCAGTTCTTC.

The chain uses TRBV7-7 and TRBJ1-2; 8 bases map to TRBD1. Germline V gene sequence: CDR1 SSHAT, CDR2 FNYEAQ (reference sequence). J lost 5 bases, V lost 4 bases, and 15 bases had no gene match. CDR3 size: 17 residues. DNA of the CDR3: TGTGCCAGCAGCTCCGCCCGACAGGGGAGGTTGGGATATGGCTACACCTTC. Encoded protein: CASSSARQGRLGYGYTF.

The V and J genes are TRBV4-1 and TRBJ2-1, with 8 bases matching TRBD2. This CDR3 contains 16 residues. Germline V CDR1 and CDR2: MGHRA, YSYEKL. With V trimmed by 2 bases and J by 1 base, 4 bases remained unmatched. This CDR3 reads CASSQPGGRSYNEQFF. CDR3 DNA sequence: TGCGCCAGCAGCCAACCGGGAGGGCGGTCCTACAATGAGCAGTTCTTC.

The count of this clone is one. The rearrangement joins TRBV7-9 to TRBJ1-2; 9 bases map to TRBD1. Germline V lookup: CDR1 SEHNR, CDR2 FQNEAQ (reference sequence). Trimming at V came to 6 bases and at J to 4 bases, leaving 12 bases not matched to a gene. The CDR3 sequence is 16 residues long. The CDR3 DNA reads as TGTGCCAGCAGTACAACTAACCCGACAGGGGGCTATGGCTACACCTTC. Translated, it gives CASSTTNPTGGYGYTF.

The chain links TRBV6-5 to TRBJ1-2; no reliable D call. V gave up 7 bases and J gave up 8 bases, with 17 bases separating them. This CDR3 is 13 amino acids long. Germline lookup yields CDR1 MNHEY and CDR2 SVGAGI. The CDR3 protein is CASTFDPGRGYTF. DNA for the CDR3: TGTGCCAGCACCTTCGACCCGGGAAGGGGCTACACCTTC.

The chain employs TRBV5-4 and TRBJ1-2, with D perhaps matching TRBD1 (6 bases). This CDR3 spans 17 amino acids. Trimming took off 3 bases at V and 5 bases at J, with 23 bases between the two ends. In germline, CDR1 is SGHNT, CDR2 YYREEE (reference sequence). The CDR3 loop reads CASSSLGQTLYGYGYTF. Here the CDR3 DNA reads TGTGCCAGCAGCTCCCTCGGACAGACTCTCTATGGATATGGCTACACCTTC. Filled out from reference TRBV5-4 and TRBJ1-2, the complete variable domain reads ETGVTQSPTHLIKTRGQQVTLRCSSQSGHNTVSWYQQALGQGPQFIFQYYREEENGRGNFPPRFSGLQFPNYSSELNVNALELDDSALYLCASSSLGQTLYGYGYTFGSGTRLTVV.